Below, 27 T cell receptor beta chains from the same sample are listed, as sequenced in a study of blood T cell repertoires in COVID-19. The assay was immunoSEQ multiplex PCR, and TCRdb's table has in-frame clones only and misses some. The table shows fewer than 500,000 clones, with around 87% occurring only once. The sequencing sample was made of PBMCs or T cells enriched from blood (not recorded which). The receptors derive from a man younger than 45 who had recovered from COVID-19.

The V gene is TRBV5-1, the J gene TRBJ2-5; TRBD2 aligns across 14 bases. After removal of 1 base from V and 2 bases from J, the junction contained 1 base not matched to a gene. Germline CDR1 is SGHRS and CDR2 is YFSETQ. The CDR3 runs to 16 residues. The CDR3 DNA is TGCGCCAGCAGCTTGTGGACTAGCGGGGGGCAAGAGACCCAGTACTTC. It translates to CASSLWTSGGQETQYF. Complete variable domain (other parts from reference TRBV5-1 and TRBJ2-5): KAGVTQTPRYLIKTRGQQVTLSCSPISGHRSVSWYQQTPGQGLQFLFEYFSETQRNKGNFPGRFSGRQFSNSRSEMNVSTLELGDSALYLCASSLWTSGGQETQYFGPGTRLLVL.

Comments on this clone: The same CDR3 can be traced to other DNA sequences in this sample. This chain links TRBV29-1 with TRBJ1-1; a possible D gene is TRBD1 (5 bases). Germline V gene sequence: CDR1 SQVTM, CDR2 ANQGSEA. V was pared by 3 bases and J by 1 base, with 9 bases between. The CDR3 loop spans 13 amino acids. For the CDR3, the DNA is TGCAGCGTTGAGGGGCAGGGGAACACTGAAGCTTTCTTT. Amino acid sequence: CSVEGQGNTEAFF.

This clone came up once. This chain joins TRBV30 and TRBJ1-2; 8 nucleotides match TRBD1. After removal of 0 bases from V and 6 bases from J, the junction contained 12 bases not matched to a gene. The germline V gene encodes CDR1 GTSNPN and CDR2 SVGIG (reference sequence). The CDR3 consists of 16 residues. The CDR3 region is CAWSVQVTGGLHGYTF. CDR3 nucleotide sequence: TGTGCCTGGAGTGTACAGGTTACAGGGGGTTTACATGGCTACACCTTC.

The chain employs TRBV19 and TRBJ2-7; 9 bases align to TRBD1. CDR1 is LNHDA, CDR2 SQIVND, per germline (reference sequence). V lost 6 bases, J lost 3 bases, and 6 bases stayed unmatched. The CDR3 spans 14 residues. Written as DNA, the CDR3 is TGTGCCAGTAGCCCCGGGACAGGGCTCTACGAGCAGTACTTC. Amino acids: CASSPGTGLYEQYF. Full variable domain (missing parts from reference TRBV19 and TRBJ2-7): DGGITQSPKYLFRKEGQNVTLSCEQNLNHDAMYWYRQDPGQGLRLIYYSQIVNDFQKGDIAEGYSVSREKKESFPLTVTSAQKNPTAFYLCASSPGTGLYEQYFGPGTRLTVT.

This clone came up once. The chain is built from TRBV30 and TRBJ1-2; tentative D call: TRBD1 (5 bases). Per germline, CDR1 GTSNPN and CDR2 SVGIG (reference sequence). The V end was cut by 2 bases, the J end by 2 bases, with 9 bases between. The CDR3 runs 13 residues. The CDR3, as DNA: TGTGCCTGGAGTTTCGGGGGGAACTATGGCTACACCTTC. This encodes CAWSFGGNYGYTF.

The genes are TRBV19 and TRBJ1-5, with TRBD1 identical over 11 bases. The CDR3 length is 16 residues. V was clipped by 2 bases and J by 7 bases; unmatched bases: 7. CDR1 LNHDA and CDR2 SQIVND come from the germline V gene (reference sequence). This CDR3 reads CASSINSGQGVQPQHF. The CDR3 DNA reads TGTGCCAGTAGTATAAATTCGGGACAGGGGGTACAGCCCCAGCATTTT.

This clone was observed once. As DNA, the CDR3 is TGTGCCAGCAGATCCGGGACAGGGAGTATCTACGAGCAGTACTTC. Encoded protein: CASRSGTGSIYEQYF. The genes are TRBV6-5 and TRBJ2-7, with 9 bases aligning to TRBD1. Germline loops: CDR1 MNHEY, CDR2 SVGAGI. The CDR3 length is 15 residues. The V segment lost 6 bases and the J segment 3 bases; nucleotides outside the gene matches: 9.

This chain joins TRBV10-3 and TRBJ1-5; the D gene is possibly TRBD1 (6 bases). With 3 bases removed from V and 8 bases from J, the gap between germline ends came to 14 bases. CDR3 size: 14 residues. Germline V gives CDR1 ENHRY, CDR2 SYGVKD. CDR3 amino acids: CAISDSGTKEPQHF. Written as DNA, the CDR3 is TGTGCCATCAGTGACTCTGGGACAAAGGAGCCCCAGCATTTT.

V usage is TRBV9 and J usage is TRBJ1-1, with D perhaps TRBD1 (5 bases). CDR1 SGDLS and CDR2 YYNGEE come from the germline V gene. Trimming stripped 0 bases from V and 6 bases from J, with 9 bases between. This CDR3 spans 13 amino acids. The CDR3 protein is CASSVATGAEAFF. The CDR3 nucleotides read TGTGCCAGCAGCGTAGCTACGGGGGCTGAAGCTTTCTTT.

This chain links TRBV18 with TRBJ1-1; D is ambiguous. Deletions cut 5 bases from V and 5 bases from J, with 12 bases between. Germline V gene lookup returns CDR1 KGHSH and CDR2 LQKENI. The CDR3 is 13 amino acids. The CDR3 loop reads CASSSRSLTEAFF. CDR3 nucleotide sequence: TGTGCCAGCTCAAGCAGGTCGCTTACTGAAGCTTTCTTT. The complete variable domain, with remaining parts taken from reference TRBV18 and TRBJ1-1, reads NAGVMQNPRHLVRRRGQEARLRCSPMKGHSHVYWYRQLPEEGLKFMVYLQKENIIDESGMPKERFSAEFPKEGPSILRIQQVVRGDSAAYFCASSSRSLTEAFFGQGTRLTVV.

The rearrangement joins TRBV7-3 to TRBJ2-1; D is undetermined. V lost 8 bases to trimming and J lost 3 bases, with 5 bases between them. The CDR3 has 11 amino acids. Germline V gene data show CDR1 as SGHTA and CDR2 as FQGTGA. The CDR3: CASEDYNEQFF. The CDR3 DNA follows: TGTGCCAGCGAGGACTACAATGAGCAGTTCTTC.

This clone has only one observation. The chain joins TRBV5-1 to TRBJ2-3, with TRBD2 identical over 8 bases. Germline trimming cut 4 bases from V and 0 bases from J; bases unmatched to any gene: 4. This CDR3 comprises 15 residues. Per the germline V gene, CDR1 is SGHRS and CDR2 is YFSETQ. The CDR3: CASSEGGGSTDTQYF. The CDR3 DNA sequence: TGCGCCAGCAGCGAAGGCGGGGGGAGCACAGATACGCAGTATTTT.

The chain has TRBV5-1 and TRBJ1-5; weak D call: TRBD1 (6 bases). Per the germline V gene, CDR1 is SGHRS and CDR2 is YFSETQ. CDR3 size: 14 residues. V lost 0 bases and J 7 bases, leaving 11 bases between the germline ends. CDR3 sequence reads: CASSLGWGGQPQHF. CDR3 bases: TGCGCCAGCAGCTTGGGATGGGGGGGCCAGCCCCAGCATTTT.

The CDR3 coding sequence is TGTGCCAGCAGCTTAGGACAGGCTAACTATGGCTACACCTTC. It encodes CASSLGQANYGYTF. This chain joins TRBV7-9 and TRBJ1-2; tentatively, D is TRBD1 (6 bases). Between the trimmed V and J ends, which lost 1 base and 0 bases, there was a span of 6 bases. The CDR3 covers 14 residues. Germline CDR1 reads SEHNR; CDR2 reads FQNEAQ (reference sequence). Based on the CDR3 plus reference TRBV7-9 and TRBJ1-2, the full variable domain is DTGVSQNPRHKITKRGQNVTFRCDPISEHNRLYWYRQTLGQGPEFLTYFQNEAQLEKSRLLSDRFSAERPKGSFSTLEIQRTEQGDSAMYLCASSLGQANYGYTFGSGTRLTVV.

V usage is TRBV19 and J usage is TRBJ1-2, with 7 positions matching TRBD1. The CDR3 is 14 amino acids. Germline assignment: CDR1 LNHDA and CDR2 SQIVND (reference sequence). Germline trimming cut 4 bases from V and 3 bases from J; bases unmatched to any gene: 5. The CDR3: CASSSGQAYYGYTF. The DNA for the CDR3 is TGTGCCAGTAGTAGCGGACAGGCTTACTATGGCTACACCTTC. Together with reference TRBV19 and TRBJ1-2, the CDR3 gives the full variable domain: DGGITQSPKYLFRKEGQNVTLSCEQNLNHDAMYWYRQDPGQGLRLIYYSQIVNDFQKGDIAEGYSVSREKKESFPLTVTSAQKNPTAFYLCASSSGQAYYGYTFGSGTRLTVV.

The CDR3 nucleotides are TGTGCCAGCAGCGGAAAGGGCGGGGACCTCCGAAACACCATATATTTT. As protein: CASSGKGGDLRNTIYF. The chain recombines TRBV6-6 with TRBJ1-3, with D possibly matching TRBD1 (5 bases). The CDR3 runs 16 residues. CDR1 is MNHNY and CDR2 is SVGAGI in the germline V gene (reference sequence). V was trimmed by 6 bases and J by 5 bases, leaving 20 bases between them.

The J gene is TRBJ2-3, the V gene TRBV10-3; D is uncertain. CDR1 and CDR2 (germline): ENHRY, SYGVKD. V shed 3 bases and J shed 0 bases, with 7 bases lying between them. The CDR3 length is 14 residues. CDR3 nucleotides: TGTGCCATCAGTGACAGTCCTAGCACAGATACGCAGTATTTT. Translating it yields CAISDSPSTDTQYF.

This clone came up a few times. This chain joins TRBV7-8 and TRBJ2-7, with 12 bases matching TRBD2. V dropped 1 base and J dropped 0; count of bases not matched to a gene: 19. This CDR3 contains 22 residues. Per the germline V gene, CDR1 is SGHVS and CDR2 is FQNEAQ. This CDR3 is CASSLGGAVQTSGGPTSYEQYF. DNA for the CDR3: TGTGCCAGCAGCTTAGGAGGGGCAGTACAGACTAGCGGGGGCCCCACCTCCTACGAGCAGTACTTC.

V gene TRBV14 combines with J gene TRBJ2-3; no firm D call. The CDR3 consists of 15 residues. CDR1 is SGHDN and CDR2 is FVKESK in the germline V gene. V lost 2 bases and J 2 bases, leaving 11 bases between the germline ends. CDR3 loop: CASSQFHSPTDTQYF. CDR3 DNA: TGTGCCAGCAGCCAATTCCATTCCCCCACAGATACGCAGTATTTT.

V gene TRBV6-5 combines with J gene TRBJ1-3, with D hard to call. V was pared by 5 bases and J by 7 bases, with 12 bases between. The CDR3 has 13 residues. Germline CDR1 MNHEY, CDR2 SVGAGI. The CDR3 DNA follows: TGTGCCAGCAGTCTAGATATGCGGAACACCATATATTTT. Encoded protein: CASSLDMRNTIYF.

The J gene is TRBJ2-5, the V gene TRBV7-8; D is unresolved. CDR1 and CDR2 (germline): SGHVS, FQNEAQ. Trimming pared 0 bases from V and 1 base from J, leaving 3 bases between. There are 13 residues in the CDR3. CDR3 amino acids: CASSLASQETQYF. DNA for the CDR3: TGTGCCAGCAGCTTAGCCAGCCAAGAGACCCAGTACTTC. The full variable domain, rest sourced from reference TRBV7-8 and TRBJ2-5, is GAGVSQSPRYKVAKRGQDVALRCDPISGHVSLFWYQQALGQGPEFLTYFQNEAQLDKSGLPSDRFFAERPEGSVSTLKIQRTQQEDSAVYLCASSLASQETQYFGPGTRLLVL.

As concerns this clone: One end of the junction fails to match germline, which may point to a read error. This rearrangement joins TRBV13 to TRBJ1-5; 8 nucleotides line up with TRBD1. CDR3 length: 15 amino acids. Germline V gene sequence: CDR1 PRHDT, CDR2 FYEKMQ (reference sequence). CDR3 coding DNA: TGTGCCAGCAGCCTAGGACAGGGTAGCAATCAGCCCCAGCATTTT. Translated: CASSLGQGSNQPQHF.

The chain has TRBV18 and TRBJ1-5; D is unresolved. V shed 3 bases and J shed 4 bases, with 13 bases lying between them. CDR1 KGHSH and CDR2 LQKENI come from the germline V gene. The CDR3 sequence is 15 residues long. CDR3: CASSPARSRNQPQHF. DNA for the CDR3: TGTGCCAGCTCACCGGCGAGGTCACGTAATCAGCCCCAGCATTTT.

With respect to this clone: An end of the junction does not agree with germline; a read error may underlie this. The CDR3 DNA reads as TGTGCCAGCCGCAAGACAGGGTCCCAAGCGACCCAGTACTTC. Protein sequence: CASRKTGSQATQYF. The chain carries TRBV19 and TRBJ2-5; 7 positions match TRBD1. Germline V lookup: CDR1 LNHDA, CDR2 SQIVND (reference sequence). This CDR3 is built from 14 residues.

DNA for the CDR3: TGTGCCTACGCGACAGGGGGCGACCAGCCCCAGCATTTT. This sequence encodes CAYATGGDQPQHF. The chain uses TRBV30 and TRBJ1-5, with 10 bases that match TRBD1. The germline CDR1 and CDR2 sequences are GTSNPN and SVGIG (reference sequence). The ends lost 7 bases at V and 7 bases at J; junction bases unmatched: 7. The CDR3 length is 13 residues. Using reference TRBV30 and TRBJ1-5 for the parts outside the CDR3, the full variable domain is SQTIHQWPATLVQPVGSPLSLECTVEGTSNPNLYWYRQAAGRGLQLLFYSVGIGQISSEVPQNLSASRPQDRQFILSSKKLLLSDSGFYLCAYATGGDQPQHFGDGTRLSIL.

The rearrangement uses TRBV27 and TRBJ1-2; D is possibly TRBD1 (5 bases). The V gene's germline CDR1 is MNHEY and CDR2 SMNVEV (reference sequence). The length of the CDR3 is 12 residues. V was pared by 5 bases and J by 5 bases, with 9 bases between. DNA of the CDR3: TGTGCCAGCAGTACGGGGGGGTATGGCTACACCTTC. It codes for CASSTGGYGYTF.

The genes are TRBV6-5 and TRBJ1-2, with a weak D call TRBD1 (6 bases). The CDR3 is 15 residues long. V lost 4 bases and J 5 bases, leaving 17 bases between the germline ends. Germline assignment: CDR1 MNHEY and CDR2 SVGAGI. The CDR3, as DNA: TGTGCCAGCAGTTCCGATCCTGGACAGCGATATGGCTACACCTTC. Translated, it gives CASSSDPGQRYGYTF.